These 25 T cell receptor beta chains came from one sample sequenced in a study of cytomegalovirus exposure and HLA in healthy donors. Profiling relied on immunoSEQ multiplex PCR, and the TCRdb table lists in-frame clones only, not all of them. The sample holds over 75,000 clones, roughly 91% seen once. The sequencing input was PBMCs. The receptors were gathered from a man aged 30 to 45 in good health and CMV-seronegative.

J is TRBJ2-1 and V is TRBV6-4; 7 positions agree with TRBD2. J gave up 5 bases and V 3 bases, and 10 bases lay outside the gene matches. CDR3 length: 16 residues. Germline CDR1 and CDR2: MRHNA and SNTAGT. As DNA, the CDR3 is TGTGCCAGCAGTGAAGCTGCTAGCGGTCTCAACAATGAGCAGTTCTTC. Its translation is CASSEAASGLNNEQFF.

The chain employs TRBV2 and TRBJ1-1, with D uncertain. In germline, CDR1 is SNHLY, CDR2 FYNNEI. The CDR3 totals 13 residues. The germline V and J ends were trimmed by 8 bases and 5 bases, with 15 bases remaining between them. Here the CDR3 reads CASGNEGWTEAFF. CDR3 coding DNA: TGTGCCAGCGGGAATGAGGGATGGACTGAAGCTTTCTTT.

The chain joins TRBV27 to TRBJ2-3; maybe TRBD2 (6 bases). With 6 bases removed from V and 2 bases from J, the gap between germline ends came to 12 bases. The CDR3 length is 14 residues. The germline CDR1 and CDR2 sequences are MNHEY and SMNVEV (reference sequence). In DNA, the CDR3 is TGTGCCAGCAGGCAAACTAGCTTCACAGATACGCAGTATTTT. Its protein product is CASRQTSFTDTQYF.

The V call is TRBV28, the J call TRBJ2-7, with 11 positions matching TRBD2. This CDR3 has 15 amino acids. V was pared by 2 bases and J by 1 base, with 1 base of the junction left unmatched. The germline CDR1 and CDR2 sequences are MDHEN and SYDVKM. Here the CDR3 reads CASSLGTSGSYEQYF. The CDR3 nucleotides are TGTGCCAGCAGTTTAGGGACTAGCGGATCCTACGAGCAGTACTTC.

This chain connects TRBV11-2 to TRBJ1-5; 7 bases match TRBD1. CDR3 length equals 14 residues. V lost 5 bases and J lost 1; bases outside the gene matches: 2. Germline CDR1 SGHAT, CDR2 FQNNGV. CDR3 DNA sequence: TGTGCCAGCAGCAAGGACAGGAGCAATCAGCCCCAGCATTTT. It translates to CASSKDRSNQPQHF.

The rearrangement links TRBV18 to TRBJ1-4; 8 bases are shared with TRBD1. V lost 3 bases and J lost 0; bases outside the gene matches: 9. The CDR3 extends over 18 amino acids. Germline V gene sequence: CDR1 KGHSH, CDR2 LQKENI. The CDR3 reads CASSPSGGPLSTNEKLFF. CDR3 bases: TGTGCCAGCTCACCCTCAGGGGGCCCACTTTCAACTAATGAAAAACTGTTTTTT.

The chain couples TRBV7-6 to TRBJ2-1, with TRBD2 identical over 10 bases. The CDR3 consists of 17 residues. Per the germline V gene, CDR1 is SGHVS and CDR2 is FNYEAQ. V was clipped by 2 bases and J by 3 bases; unmatched bases: 7. CDR3 nucleotide sequence: TGTGCCAGCAGCTTATTCGTGGCTAGCGGGAGCTACAATGAGCAGTTCTTC. Protein: CASSLFVASGSYNEQFF.

The chain has TRBV7-8 and TRBJ2-1; 8 bases align to TRBD1. There are 15 residues in the CDR3. Germline CDR1 and CDR2: SGHVS and FQNEAQ. V gave up 3 bases and J gave up 8 bases; unmatched junction bases: 9. In nucleotides, the CDR3 is TGTGCCAGCAGCTTTGGGACAGGCCGGGGCTATGAGCAGTTCTTC. This gives the protein CASSFGTGRGYEQFF.

This rearrangement joins TRBV11-2 to TRBJ2-1, with TRBD1 identical over 9 bases. Germline V gives CDR1 SGHAT, CDR2 FQNNGV. The CDR3 has 14 amino acids. V shed 8 bases, J shed 8 bases, and the junction held 10 bases outside the gene matches. CDR3 loop: CASSPGTGYYEQFF. CDR3 DNA sequence: TGTGCCAGCTCCCCCGGGACAGGGTACTATGAGCAGTTCTTC.

The V and J genes are TRBV5-1 and TRBJ2-7; 9 nucleotides line up with TRBD1. The germline gives CDR1 SGHRS, CDR2 YFSETQ. V gave up 5 bases and J gave up 3 bases; unmatched junction bases: 15. CDR3 length equals 17 residues. The CDR3 DNA is TGCGCCAGCAGACCGGGACAGGGAGTCCGAAACTACTACGAGCAGTACTTC. This encodes CASRPGQGVRNYYEQYF.

This clone was picked up a small number of times. The V gene is TRBV7-9, the J gene TRBJ2-4; 7 bases are a match to TRBD2. Germline V gene lookup returns CDR1 SEHNR and CDR2 FQNEAQ (reference sequence). The CDR3 has 16 amino acids. V was clipped by 1 base and J by 0 bases; unmatched bases: 3. CDR3 amino acids: CASSLGAGVAKNIQYF. In nucleotides, the CDR3 is TGTGCCAGCAGCTTAGGGGCGGGGGTAGCCAAAAACATTCAGTACTTC.

The rearrangement links TRBV21-1 to TRBJ1-2; TRBD1 reflects the table's D call only, with no check against the DNA. TRBV21-1 is labeled a pseudogene. This CDR3 contains 17 residues. DNA for the CDR3: TGTGCCAGCAGCAAAGCTCCCACCGGCAGGGGCGCACGAGGCTACACCTTC. Encoded protein: CASSKAPTGRGARGYTF.

J is TRBJ2-1 and V is TRBV15; 10 positions match TRBD2. The CDR3 has 17 residues. J gave up 6 bases and V 0 bases, and 8 bases lay outside the gene matches. Germline V gene lookup returns CDR1 LNHNV and CDR2 YYDKDF (reference sequence). The CDR3 nucleotides read TGTGCCACCAGCAGAGATTCTCCTAGCGGGAGTGGCAATGAGCAGTTCTTC. Residues: CATSRDSPSGSGNEQFF.

The chain joins TRBV6-1 to TRBJ2-7; D perhaps matches TRBD2 (5 bases). From germline, CDR1 is MNHNS and CDR2 SASEGT. V was shortened by 6 bases and J by 7 bases, with 10 bases between the two germline ends. This CDR3 is built from 11 residues. The DNA of the CDR3 is TGTGCCAGCAGGGAGGAGGCGGAGCAGTACTTC. Translation: CASREEAEQYF.

CDR3 loop: CASSPSGGTITGELFF. As DNA, the CDR3 is TGTGCCAGCTCACCGAGCGGGGGCACAATCACCGGGGAGCTGTTTTTT. This chain uses TRBV18 with TRBJ2-2; the match to TRBD2 covers 8 bases. CDR3 size: 16 residues. The trim removed 3 bases at V and 4 bases at J, leaving 7 bases unmatched. Germline V lookup: CDR1 KGHSH, CDR2 LQKENI. The whole variable domain, filled in from reference TRBV18 and TRBJ2-2, reads NAGVMQNPRHLVRRRGQEARLRCSPMKGHSHVYWYRQLPEEGLKFMVYLQKENIIDESGMPKERFSAEFPKEGPSILRIQQVVRGDSAAYFCASSPSGGTITGELFFGEGSRLTVL.

J is TRBJ2-4 and V is TRBV29-1; tentative D call: TRBD2 (6 bases). The CDR3 runs to 12 residues. The germline CDR1 and CDR2 sequences are SQVTM and ANQGSEA. Trimming removed 3 bases at V and 5 bases at J, with 8 bases between. Here the CDR3 reads CSVEGRQNIQYF. The CDR3 DNA sequence: TGCAGCGTTGAGGGGAGGCAAAACATTCAGTACTTC.

This clone is deemed large. CDR3 DNA sequence: TGTGCCAGCAGTGAAAAGAGCGGGAGCTCCTACGAGCAGTACTTC. Its translation: CASSEKSGSSYEQYF. J is TRBJ2-7 and V is TRBV6-4; 8 nucleotides match TRBD2. V gave up 3 bases and J gave up 0 bases; unmatched junction bases: 4. This CDR3 contains 15 residues. Germline loops: CDR1 MRHNA, CDR2 SNTAGT.

This sequence joins TRBV5-6 and TRBJ2-6, with D perhaps TRBD1 (6 bases). Per the germline V gene, CDR1 is SGHDT and CDR2 is YYEEEE. The length of the CDR3 is 16 residues. Trimming removed 5 bases from V and 0 bases from J, with 12 bases in between. CDR3 loop: CASSQQGSSGANVLTF. CDR3 coding DNA: TGTGCCAGCAGTCAACAGGGCAGCTCTGGGGCCAACGTCCTGACTTTC.

The table lists this clone with a count of one. The gene calls are TRBV28 and TRBJ1-2; 9 bases fit TRBD1. This CDR3 has 13 residues. The germline V gene has CDR1 MDHEN and CDR2 SYDVKM. V was clipped by 6 bases and J by 8 bases; unmatched bases: 7. The CDR3 loop is CASSLQGALGYTF. In nucleotides, the CDR3 is TGTGCCAGCAGCTTACAGGGGGCGCTCGGCTACACCTTC.

The chain uses TRBV11-2 and TRBJ2-7, with 8 nucleotides matching TRBD1. The CDR3 is 15 amino acids. The trim removed 2 bases at V and 4 bases at J, leaving 7 bases unmatched. Germline V CDR1 and CDR2: SGHAT, FQNNGV. The DNA of the CDR3 is TGTGCCAGCAGCTTATCGCGGGACAGGCCGTACGAGCAGTACTTC. Its protein product is CASSLSRDRPYEQYF.

This chain joins TRBV12-5 and TRBJ2-7, with D hard to call. The CDR3 is 15 residues long. CDR1 is LGHNT, CDR2 FRNRAP, per germline. Trimming cost V 6 bases and J 4 bases, with 19 bases left between them. CDR3 sequence (DNA): TGTGCTAGTGGGTGCCAATGGTGGCTTACGTACGAGCAGTACTTC. Protein: CASGCQWWLTYEQYF. The full variable domain, with the rest looked up from reference TRBV12-5 and TRBJ2-7, is DARVTQTPRHKVTEMGQEVTMRCQPILGHNTVFWYRQTMMQGLELLAYFRNRAPLDDSGMPKDRFSAEMPDATLATLKIQPSEPRDSAVYFCASGCQWWLTYEQYFGPGTRLTVT.

The chain employs TRBV7-9 and TRBJ1-3; no reliable D call. Germline V gene sequence: CDR1 SEHNR, CDR2 FQNEAQ (reference sequence). Trimming took off 5 bases at V and 0 bases at J, with 17 bases between the two ends. The length of the CDR3 is 17 residues. The CDR3: CASSAPLMEISGNTIYF. The CDR3 region has the DNA TGTGCCAGCAGCGCGCCTTTGATGGAGATCTCTGGAAACACCATATATTTT. Full variable domain (rest looked up from reference TRBV7-9 and TRBJ1-3): DTGVSQNPRHKITKRGQNVTFRCDPISEHNRLYWYRQTLGQGPEFLTYFQNEAQLEKSRLLSDRFSAERPKGSFSTLEIQRTEQGDSAMYLCASSAPLMEISGNTIYFGEGSWLTVV.

V is TRBV5-4 and J is TRBJ1-3, with D perhaps matching TRBD1 (5 bases). Between the trimmed V and J ends, which lost 7 bases and 2 bases, there was a span of 19 bases. Looked up from germline, CDR1 is SGHNT and CDR2 is YYREEE (reference sequence). The CDR3 has 16 residues. The CDR3 DNA is TGTGCCAGCGCCATCGGGGGGTCCTCCACTGGAAACACCATATATTTT. As protein: CASAIGGSSTGNTIYF.

The chain links TRBV11-2 to TRBJ1-1, with 7 bases identical to TRBD1. Trimming cost V 3 bases and J 0 bases; bases outside gene matches: 10. Per the germline V gene, CDR1 is SGHAT and CDR2 is FQNNGV. CDR3 length: 17 residues. The CDR3 protein is CASSLYRDSNLNTEAFF. In DNA, the CDR3 is TGTGCCAGCAGCTTGTACCGGGACAGCAATTTGAACACTGAAGCTTTCTTT.

The chain couples TRBV2 to TRBJ1-1; perhaps TRBD1 as D (5 bases). The CDR3 spans 11 residues. Germline values: CDR1 SNHLY, CDR2 FYNNEI. The V and J ends lost 10 bases and 7 bases respectively, with 13 bases between them. The CDR3 here is CATRTGGEAFF. CDR3 DNA sequence: TGTGCCACCAGGACCGGGGGTGAAGCTTTCTTT.